One TCR beta chain is described in this entry. The antigen it binds to is not known. Per-base qualities were not stored, and no clone one base away is much larger. Libraries were made using the immunoSEQ multiplex PCR assay. The multiplex PCR relied on a mix of 60 forward primers for TCR Vbeta segments and 13 reverse primers for TCR Jbeta segments. Amplification of the CDR3 region of rearranged TCR beta genes was performed with a multiplex PCR assay on genomic DNA. Amplified TCR beta libraries were sequenced as 87-base-pair reads on the Illumina HiSeq System. From the authors' description of their analysis: Across the 600 to 700 repertoires, a later analysis counted some 80 million unique TCR beta chains, 8.5 million to 12 million of which were shared by at least two donors. A nearest-neighbor algorithm error-corrected the raw reads and collapsed the reads into unique sequences, merging closely related sequences to remove PCR and sequencing errors. CDR3 sequences were aligned to IMGT reference sequences to assign V, D and J gene segments. For a sequence to be retained, at least a six-nucleotide match to both a V gene segment and a J gene segment was required. A rearrangement was called productive if the CDR3 had no stop codons and remained in frame with V and J, and every other rearrangement was called non-productive. CDR3 was defined by IMGT convention, running from the second conserved V-encoded cysteine to the conserved J-encoded phenylalanine. Sequences without an unambiguous match to a single V gene segment were excluded from the earlier analysis of approximately 600 of the donors. An earlier analysis of around 600 of the donors classified V segments as functional when productive rearrangements were above 56.7% and as segregating when the standard deviation between donors was above 5%. A statistical classification framework was built for diagnosing cytomegalovirus status from the catalog of TCR beta chain sequences. A later analysis assigned V and J genes by comparing TCR nucleotide sequences with IMGT/GENE-DB human TR gene sequences. In a later analysis, CDR3 sequences and most-parsimonious VDJ recombination scenarios were assigned using the TCRdist pipeline. In a later analysis, each TCR beta chain was defined by its CDR3 amino acid sequence together with its V-gene family, and reads lacking a unique V-gene family were excluded. To address suspected cross-contamination and a sequencing artifact, a later analysis removed around 590 highly shared, low-generation-probability nucleotide sequences. In a later analysis, a clonal expansion index was calculated for each public chain from normalized within-repertoire ranks of inferred template counts. In a later analysis, generation probabilities were computed with a VDJ recombination model fitted to out-of-frame rearrangements, and the resulting probabilities were checked against IGoR. A later analysis scored TCR-TCR, TCR-HLA and TCR-CMV co-occurrence with hypergeometric tests, applying a repertoire-size bias correction to TCR pairs. To estimate false discovery rates, a later analysis permuted the HLA or CMV assignments 20 times. In a later analysis, co-occurring TCRs were grouped using DBSCAN, and TCRdist sequence similarity was added for clustering within HLA-allele-positive subsets. Co-occurrence clustering excluded repertoires with fewer than 30,000 or more than 120,000 public chains, plus five with anomalous nucleotide sharing. TCRdb's version of the immuneACCESS table is confined to in-frame rearrangements and falls short of the full clone set. An unresolved V gene accounts for under half of the shortfall where checked; the remainder is of unknown origin. The V and J calls and the clone size are those of that table, but D and trimming were determined from the DNA. Here the sample has around 180,000 clones; about 80% occur a single time. The ten biggest clones cover roughly 1.4% of the sample.

These data belong to a study of cytomegalovirus exposure and HLA in healthy donors (dated by TCRdb to between 2016 and 2019). As for the study more broadly: According to an earlier analysis of 550 to 700 of the donors, 150 million to 200 million T cells yielded some 120 million unique TCR beta sequences and less than 300 Gb of sequence data. To predict cytomegalovirus infection status, the study brought together high-throughput TCR immunosequencing, statistical association of individual TCRs with disease status, and machine learning. Every repertoire in the discovery cohort had been generated on one and the same sequencing platform. Four or five DR-DQ haplotypes were treated as single units for association and clustering because of strong linkage in the cohort. Typing coverage varied by locus: roughly 620-630 donors for A, B, C, DRB1 and DQB1; some 520 for DQA1; about 570 for DPA1; about 450 for DPB1. Class I and class II HLA loci were covered by the typing at four-digit resolution. An early release that covered fewer than 800 HLA-typed donors contained around 330 gigabases of sequencing data and tens of millions of unique TCR sequences. Of the roughly 400 genotyped donors, over 70% fell in the genetic ancestry cluster associated with self-reported Caucasian donors. The study profiled the T cell repertoires of fewer than 850 subjects by immunosequencing and related them to cytomegalovirus serostatus. To decide whether each TCR beta V gene segment behaved as functional or pseudogenic, an earlier analysis of some 600 of the donors relied on high-throughput TCR beta sequencing. The study was designed to test whether signatures of past pathogen exposure could be identified by cataloging public T cell receptors. Among roughly 400 genotyped donors of the cohort, an average of roughly 240,000 unique TCR beta nucleotide sequences were sequenced per donor, 15% to 20% of them non-productive. Rather than drawing on any new phenotypic data, the later analysis identified candidate immune exposures from TCR beta sequences and the way those sequences occurred across donors. A later genetic analysis used genome-wide SNP genotypes for about 65% of the 666 donors, treating that subset as a discovery cohort. Along with the approximately 650-subject first cohort, a separate validation cohort of 120 different subjects was used. Alongside the repertoire data, information on donor age, sex, ethnicity and CMV serostatus was compiled. A later analysis re-analyzed previously published TCR beta repertoires from 660 or so donors and added high-resolution HLA genotyping to study TCR occurrence patterns.

The cohort consisted of approximately 670 healthy bone marrow donors. All cohort members were sampled while nominally healthy, although unrecorded immune exposures were likely present. The donor tested CMV seropositive and was one of the 289 seropositive cohort members. A peripheral blood sample was collected from each donor, and TCR beta sequencing was performed on peripheral blood mononuclear cells. Genomic DNA was extracted from the blood cell samples with the Qiagen DNeasy Blood Extraction Kit. Overall results and qualifications from the work: At a false discovery rate of 0.05, a later analysis linked about 17,000 TCR beta sequences to specific HLA alleles. A later analysis reported that several top co-occurrence clusters appeared linked to parvovirus B19, influenza, CMV and Epstein-Barr virus. Presence/absence analyses assumed roughly uniform sequencing depth across donors, an assumption that may not hold. Across donors, most TCR sequences were observed very rarely, whereas some public TCRs were present in many individuals. For the cohort, immune exposure information was limited to CMV serostatus. Three of the identified cytomegalovirus-associated TCR beta chains were confirmed in vitro to be specific for cytomegalovirus antigens. In a later analysis, HLA-associated TCR beta chains were found to be more clonally expanded and to have lower generation probabilities than equally common non-associated chains. A cluster of highly shared sequence variants was judged likely to represent a technical artifact of the sequencing pipeline. In the study, 164 TCR beta chains were listed as associated with cytomegalovirus. V-gene and J-gene trimming of TCR beta chains was associated with a missense DCLRE1C variant in a later genetic analysis, and the association was replicated in an independent cohort. A further reported finding was that TCR beta sequences accurately predicted the HLA-A and HLA-B alleles for most subjects in the first cohort. According to a later genetic analysis, donors in an Asian-associated ancestry cluster had fewer N-insertions in productive TCRs than the approximately 650-donor mean. Correlated functional status among segregating V segments might reflect linkage disequilibrium, but an unknown experimental factor could not be ruled out. In a later analysis, most CMV-associated TCR beta chains were found to appear HLA-restricted, with HLA associations seemingly driven largely by CMV exposure. HLA typing was unavailable for some donors at each locus, so association tests used only the typed subset. Around 16 rarely observed V segments, including chromosome 9 orphons, were excluded from the earlier analysis of 550 to 700 of the donors because counts were too low. According to a later analysis, TCR association rates differed among HLA loci, with DRB1 alleles showing the most associated TCRs and HLA-C alleles showing the fewest. This cohort had only TCR beta chains sequenced, and the lack of alpha or paired-chain data limited which features could be detected. In an earlier analysis of roughly 560 of the donors, most TCR beta V segments were observed in productive rearrangements about 87% or about 30% of the time, broadly matching IMGT annotations. The classifier was reported to diagnose cytomegalovirus status with high specificity and sensitivity in both the original cohort and the validation cohort. Because the 87-base-pair reads could not distinguish some IMGT-functional V segments, including TRBV6-2 and TRBV6-3, those segments were excluded. When HLA alleles, especially DR and DQ, strongly co-occurred, attributing TCR associations to individual alleles was difficult. According to the authors, the approach could potentially be generalized to other disease states and immunological phenotypes.

The V and J ends are trimmed by 8 bases and 14 bases, leaving 12 bases between them. Counted from cysteine to phenylalanine, this CDR3 has 9 amino acids. Just the 27-base CDR3 DNA is kept, in frame starting at base 1. The germline V gene yields SNHLY for CDR1 and FYNNEI for CDR2. Recombination linked TRBV2 to TRBJ1-2, with the D gene too uncertain to name. This sequence originates from a woman between 25 and 40 years old in good health and CMV-seropositive. Sequenced material: PBMCs. The CDR3 region: CASGRTGTF. In nucleotides, the sequence is TGTGCCAGCGGACGGACTGGGACCTTC.